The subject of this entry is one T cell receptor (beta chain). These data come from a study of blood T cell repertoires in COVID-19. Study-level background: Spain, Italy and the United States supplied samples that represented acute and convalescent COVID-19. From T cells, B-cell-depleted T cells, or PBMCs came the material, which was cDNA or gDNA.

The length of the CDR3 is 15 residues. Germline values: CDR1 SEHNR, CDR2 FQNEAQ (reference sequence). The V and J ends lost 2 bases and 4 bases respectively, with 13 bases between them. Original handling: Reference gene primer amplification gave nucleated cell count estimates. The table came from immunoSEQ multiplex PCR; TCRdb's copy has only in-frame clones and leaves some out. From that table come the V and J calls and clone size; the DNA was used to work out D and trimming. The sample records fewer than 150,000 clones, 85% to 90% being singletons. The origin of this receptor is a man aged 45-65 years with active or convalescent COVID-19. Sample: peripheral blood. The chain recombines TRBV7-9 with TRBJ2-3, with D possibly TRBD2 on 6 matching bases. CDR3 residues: CASSLPGSGPDTQYF. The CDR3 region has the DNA TGTGCCAGCAGCTTACCCGGGAGCGGGCCAGATACGCAGTATTTT.